The TCR beta chain described here comes from a study of molecular identifiers for immune sequencing clone quantification. Notes on the study in general: Under 1% of molecules in naive cells, but over 98% of effector molecules, belonged to clones above 20 RNA copies.

Researchers sorted naive CD8 T cells as cells that were CD8+CD4-CCR7+CD45RA+. Bulk TCR libraries were made with methods that had been previously described and with listed TCR primers. TCRdb re-called the PCR reads through MiXCR, storing one row per CDR3 protein. Of a few hundred thousand distinct CDR3 sequences detected, over 20% appear once; the ten largest clones hold roughly 0.7%. A remark on this clonotype: The target antigen is unknown.

This clonotype originated in a human donor in good health. Some libraries in this study had Jurkat cell RNA spiked in. Sequencing was done on a sample of naive CD8+ T cells from blood, with Jurkat cell RNA spiked in. Subset defined: FACS-sorted CD8+CD4-CCR7+CD45RA+ naive T cells.

DNA for the CDR3: TGCAGTGCTTACGAACCAGCGGGGACGCACCAAGAGACCCAGTACTTC. Protein sequence: CSAYEPAGTHQETQYF. This chain uses TRBV20-1 with TRBJ2-5, with 7 positions matching TRBD2. This CDR3 spans 16 amino acids. Germline lookup yields CDR1 DFQATT and CDR2 SNEGSKA (reference sequence). V gave up 5 bases and J gave up 0 bases; unmatched junction bases: 12.